Below, 16 T cell receptor beta chains from the same sample are listed, as sequenced in a study of sequential checkpoint blockade in melanoma. Treatment in this sample: randomized to nivolumab then ipilimumab (arm A) or the reverse (arm B). Produced via immunoSEQ multiplex PCR; TCRdb's table is partial and in-frame only. The sample lists roughly 18,000 clones; 50% to 65% were seen once. This specimen consisted of CD8+ T cells sorted from blood (inferred from file names), obtained from a patient given nivolumab and ipilimumab in sequence. The receptors derive from a human donor with melanoma.

CDR3 sequence: CASSFDSNYGYTF. The CDR3 nucleotides are TGTGCCAGCAGCTTTGACTCTAACTATGGCTACACCTTC. The V call is TRBV7-9, the J call TRBJ1-2; D is unclear. Looked up from germline, CDR1 is SEHNR and CDR2 is FQNEAQ (reference sequence). Between the trimmed V and J ends, which lost 3 bases and 0 bases, there was a span of 5 bases. This CDR3 region has 13 residues.

This clone has more than one count but fewer than ten. The chain employs TRBV6-5 and TRBJ2-2, with 10 positions matching TRBD1. The CDR3 is made up of 13 amino acids. V gave up 8 bases and J gave up 7 bases; unmatched junction bases: 4. Germline CDR1 reads MNHEY; CDR2 reads SVGAGI. The CDR3 DNA follows: TGTGCCAGCGGGGGACAGGGGTACGGGGAGCTGTTTTTT. This gives the protein CASGGQGYGELFF.

This chain joins TRBV27 and TRBJ2-3; 13 bases align to TRBD2. The length of the CDR3 is 19 residues. Losses at the gene ends were 8 bases for V and 0 bases for J; bases not matched to a gene: 14. Germline CDR1 MNHEY, CDR2 SMNVEV (reference sequence). The DNA of the CDR3 is TGTGCCAGCGGAAGATATGGGACTAGCGGGGTAAGGAGCACAGATACGCAGTATTTT. Translation: CASGRYGTSGVRSTDTQYF.

This clone is labeled medium-sized. V and J are TRBV19 and TRBJ2-1, with TRBD2 matching 7 bases. J gave up 7 bases and V 0 bases, and 6 bases lay outside the gene matches. The V gene's germline CDR1 is LNHDA and CDR2 SQIVND (reference sequence). CDR3 length equals 15 residues. In nucleotides, the CDR3 is TGTGCCAGTAGTATAGAGGAAGCGGGGTGGAATGAGCAGTTCTTC. Its translation is CASSIEEAGWNEQFF.

The chain links TRBV9 to TRBJ2-3; the D is unclear. CDR1 SGDLS and CDR2 YYNGEE come from the germline V gene. The CDR3 is made up of 12 amino acids. Trimming removed 3 bases at V and 2 bases at J, with 4 bases between. Written as DNA, the CDR3 is TGTGCCAGCAGCGACATCACAGATACGCAGTATTTT. Translating gives CASSDITDTQYF.

The rearrangement joins TRBV15 to TRBJ1-5; possible D gene TRBD1, 5 bases. The CDR3 totals 13 residues. The germline V gene encodes CDR1 LNHNV and CDR2 YYDKDF (reference sequence). V lost 3 bases to trimming and J lost 5 bases, with 8 bases between them. The CDR3 sequence: CATSSAGYQPQHF. CDR3 DNA sequence: TGTGCCACCAGCAGTGCAGGGTATCAGCCCCAGCATTTT.

This clone was recorded a few times. The rearrangement uses TRBV30 and TRBJ1-1; D gene ambiguous. V lost 7 bases and J lost 5, with 26 bases in between. The CDR3 consists of 16 residues. Germline V lookup: CDR1 GTSNPN, CDR2 SVGIG (reference sequence). The CDR3 coding sequence is TGTGCCTCTCGCTTATGGAGGGCCGATCGGGAGACTGAAGCTTTCTTT. Its translation: CASRLWRADRETEAFF.

The chain couples TRBV6-5 to TRBJ2-1; D is perhaps TRBD2 (6 bases). The CDR3 is 15 residues long. Germline V gene sequence: CDR1 MNHEY, CDR2 SVGAGI. The ends were cut back, 8 bases at V and 0 bases at J, with 14 bases in the middle. Here the CDR3 reads CASGLRGFSYNEQFF. The CDR3 DNA follows: TGTGCCAGCGGTCTGCGGGGCTTCTCCTACAATGAGCAGTTCTTC.

By share of the sample, this clone is medium-sized. This rearrangement joins TRBV21-1 to TRBJ2-7; the tabulated D call, TRBD1, remains unverified against the DNA. TRBV21-1 constitutes a pseudogene. This CDR3 has 16 amino acids. CDR3 nucleotide sequence: TGTGCCAGCAGCATTCCACGGGACAGGTCCTCCTACGAGCAGTACTTC. Its protein product is CASSIPRDRSSYEQYF.

The CDR3 sequence is CASGQGGLGYTF. In nucleotides, the CDR3 is TGTGCCTCCGGACAGGGGGGTCTTGGCTACACCTTC. V is TRBV7-9 and J is TRBJ1-2, with TRBD1 matching over 10 bases. Trimming took 11 bases from V and 7 from J; bases not matched to a gene: 7. Germline loops: CDR1 SEHNR, CDR2 FQNEAQ (reference sequence). The CDR3 totals 12 residues.

CDR3: CASSLGRNTEAFF. CDR3 nucleotides: TGTGCCAGCAGTTTGGGGCGGAACACTGAAGCTTTCTTT. V and J are TRBV6-5 and TRBJ1-1; a possible D gene is TRBD1 (5 bases). The CDR3 length is 13 residues. The germline gives CDR1 MNHEY, CDR2 SVGAGI. The V gene lost 4 bases and the J gene lost 1 base, with 7 bases spanning the gap.

CDR3 in DNA: TGTGCCAGCAGTGGGCCTAGCGGATACACCGGGGAGCTGTTTTTT. Residues: CASSGPSGYTGELFF. This sequence joins TRBV6-1 and TRBJ2-2, with 7 bases fitting TRBD2. Germline trimming cut 4 bases from V and 3 bases from J; bases unmatched to any gene: 5. Germline V lookup: CDR1 MNHNS, CDR2 SASEGT. CDR3 size: 15 residues.

The V and J genes are TRBV27 and TRBJ2-1; D remains ambiguous. The CDR3 contains 16 residues. V was pared by 4 bases and J by 9 bases, with 22 bases between. Germline CDR1 MNHEY, CDR2 SMNVEV (reference sequence). The CDR3 DNA reads TGTGCCAGCAGTTCTCCTTTGACGGTTAGAGGCAGTGAGCAGTTCTTC. Protein product: CASSSPLTVRGSEQFF.

The rearrangement joins TRBV2 to TRBJ1-6, with unresolved D. CDR3 length: 15 amino acids. Germline V lookup: CDR1 SNHLY, CDR2 FYNNEI. Between the trimmed V and J ends, which lost 5 bases and 7 bases, there was a span of 15 bases. CDR3 loop: CASSLSREINSPLHF. CDR3 bases: TGTGCCAGCAGTTTGTCACGTGAGATCAATTCACCCCTCCACTTT.

The V call is TRBV11-2, the J call TRBJ2-3, with TRBD1 as a possible D gene (6 bases). The CDR3 has 14 amino acids. Per the germline V gene, CDR1 is SGHAT and CDR2 is FQNNGV. With 2 bases removed from V and 2 bases from J, the gap between germline ends came to 8 bases. Here the CDR3 reads CASSLTGITDTQYF. The CDR3 DNA reads TGTGCCAGCAGCTTAACAGGGATCACAGATACGCAGTATTTT.

The V gene is TRBV30, the J gene TRBJ1-1; TRBD1 agrees at 8 bases. Germline V lookup: CDR1 GTSNPN, CDR2 SVGIG (reference sequence). This CDR3 is built from 15 residues. V was clipped by 1 base and J by 0 bases; unmatched bases: 4. CDR3 amino acids: CAWSEMDRVNTEAFF. CDR3 nucleotide sequence: TGTGCCTGGAGTGAAATGGACAGGGTGAACACTGAAGCTTTCTTT.